This T cell receptor (beta chain) is from a study of T cells in localized non-small cell lung cancer. Broader study findings: Compared with tumor, uninvolved adjacent lung displayed greater T cell clonality, ranking highest overall. Longer overall survival accompanied higher blood T cell density.

Clones were read by immunoSEQ multiplex PCR, and TCRdb kept only the in-frame ones, dropping some. The sample shows under 30,000 clones, about 88% of them seen only once. A word on this clone: Its target is not known.

This CDR3 comprises 13 residues. Looked up from germline, CDR1 is SGHAT and CDR2 is FQNNGV. Trimming took 4 bases from V and 7 from J, leaving 13 bases between them. The V call is TRBV11-2, the J call TRBJ1-1, with unresolved D. The sequence derives from a female donor aged 60 or older with stage I lung adenocarcinoma. Sequencing used peripheral blood, obtained before any cancer treatment. Here the CDR3 DNA reads TGTGCCAGCAGCTCACCTATTCTCCGTGAAGCTTTCTTT. Amino acid sequence: CASSSPILREAFF.